This is a list of T cell receptor beta chains from one sample in a study of cytomegalovirus exposure and HLA in healthy donors. Using immunoSEQ multiplex PCR, the repertoire was profiled, and TCRdb retains in-frame clones only, with some absent. The sample includes about 70,000 clones, about 72% of them seen just once. Sequencing was performed on PBMCs. Source of these receptors: a girl aged 5 to 17 in good health and CMV-seropositive. The CDR3 runs from the conserved cysteine through the conserved F or W. A D gene is named only where the DNA matches it firmly. A clone size is listed for some rows: how often the clone was seen (once, few, many), or a class if it is expanded.

len	d_gene	abundance	v_gene	j_gene	CDR3aa	CDR3nt
14	TRBD1	.	TRBV19	TRBJ1-2	CASSAGQGNYGYTF	TGTGCCAGTAGTGCCGGACAGGGCAACTATGGCTACACCTTC
12	.	once	TRBV14	TRBJ1-2	CASSLAGLGYTF	TGTGCCAGCAGCCTTGCGGGGCTAGGCTACACCTTC
12	.	.	TRBV6-5	TRBJ1-1	CASSRSRGGAFF	TGTGCCAGCAGTCGCTCCCGAGGTGGAGCTTTCTTT
17	.	few	TRBV14	TRBJ1-2	CASRPISFRGESYGYTF	TGTGCCAGCAGGCCCATAAGTTTCCGGGGAGAGAGCTATGGCTACACCTTC
14	.	.	TRBV6-6	TRBJ1-1	CASSYTVVNTEAFF	TGTGCCAGCAGTTACACAGTCGTGAACACTGAAGCTTTCTTT
14	.	.	TRBV30	TRBJ1-2	CAWDETAQRRGYTF	TGTGCCTGGGACGAAACTGCTCAGAGGCGAGGCTACACCTTC
13	.	.	TRBV7-9	TRBJ2-5	CASSLGGKETQYF	TGTGCCAGCAGCTTAGGAGGAAAGGAGACCCAGTACTTC
14	TRBD2	.	TRBV6-4	TRBJ2-3	CASSLAGSTDTQYF	TGTGCCAGCAGCTTAGCGGGGTCCACAGATACGCAGTATTTT
16	TRBD2	once	TRBV7-9	TRBJ2-3	CASSLSLAGVGDTQYF	TGTGCCAGCAGCTTATCACTAGCGGGAGTGGGGGATACGCAGTATTTT
11	.	.	TRBV20-1	TRBJ1-1	CSAVRQPEAFF	TGCAGTGCTGTAAGACAGCCTGAAGCTTTCTTT
19	TRBD1	.	TRBV4-3	TRBJ2-7	CASSQAHRGSSPSSYEQYF	TGCGCCAGCAGCCAAGCCCACAGGGGTAGTAGCCCCTCCTCCTACGAGCAGTACTTC
14	TRBD1	.	TRBV30	TRBJ1-1	CAWGDRGRATEAFF	TGTGCCTGGGGGGACAGGGGGCGGGCCACTGAAGCTTTCTTT
16	TRBD2	few	TRBV4-1	TRBJ2-3	CASSQVRGSRSDTQYF	TGCGCCAGCAGCCAAGTGCGGGGGAGTCGGAGTGATACGCAGTATTTT
12	.	once	TRBV6-1	TRBJ1-1	CASKLASAEAFF	TGTGCCAGCAAGCTAGCCTCCGCTGAAGCTTTCTTT
14	.	.	TRBV9	TRBJ1-2	CASSGVNRNYGYTF	TGTGCCAGCAGCGGAGTCAATCGTAACTATGGCTACACCTTC
13	.	.	TRBV19	TRBJ1-1	CASSIRMNTEAFF	TGTGCCAGTAGTATACGTATGAACACTGAAGCTTTCTTT
14	TRBD1	.	TRBV10-1	TRBJ2-7	CASSERTGVPEQYF	TGCGCCAGCAGTGAAAGGACAGGGGTACCCGAGCAGTACTTC
13	.	few	TRBV5-6	TRBJ1-1	CASSLVRNTEAFF	TGTGCCAGCAGCTTGGTCCGGAACACTGAAGCTTTCTTT
16	TRBD1	.	TRBV10-3	TRBJ1-5	CAISTHRQGLNQPQHF	TGTGCCATTTCCACACACCGACAGGGATTGAATCAGCCCCAGCATTTT
15	TRBD1	.	TRBV6-1	TRBJ2-7	CASRAGQGDSYEQYF	TGTGCCAGCAGGGCCGGACAGGGGGACTCCTACGAGCAGTACTTC
15	.	.	TRBV11-2	TRBJ2-2	CASSFYSGFTGELFF	TGTGCCAGCAGCTTCTACTCCGGTTTCACCGGGGAGCTGTTTTTT
13	.	.	TRBV28	TRBJ2-5	CASILQGGETQYF	TGTGCCAGCATCCTCCAGGGGGGAGAGACCCAGTACTTC
13	.	.	TRBV28	TRBJ2-7	CASSQMFFYEQYF	TGTGCCAGCAGCCAAATGTTTTTCTACGAGCAGTACTTC
17	TRBD1	.	TRBV4-1	TRBJ2-5	CASSQDGQGTGVGAQYF	TGCGCCAGCAGCCAAGATGGACAGGGGACCGGGGTGGGGGCCCAGTACTTC
11	TRBD1	.	TRBV25-1	TRBJ1-1	CASKQGAEAFF	TGTGCCAGTAAACAGGGGGCTGAAGCTTTCTTT
19	.	once	TRBV7-8	TRBJ1-1	CASSFLSIGGVGPDTEAFF	TGTGCCAGCAGCTTCCTTAGCATCGGGGGGGTAGGACCGGACACTGAAGCTTTCTTT
14	TRBD1	.	TRBV5-1	TRBJ1-6	CASSLRGQNSPLHF	TGCGCCAGCAGCCTCAGGGGGCAGAATTCACCCCTCCACTTT
12	.	once	TRBV7-2	TRBJ2-1	CASSPSSGEQFF	TGTGCCAGCAGCCCGTCCTCGGGTGAGCAGTTCTTC
14	TRBD2	.	TRBV28	TRBJ2-7	CASSATSDLDEQYF	TGTGCCAGCAGTGCAACTAGCGATCTTGACGAGCAGTACTTC
14	.	.	TRBV13	TRBJ2-7	CASSSGAYRDEQYF	TGTGCCAGCAGCTCCGGGGCCTACAGGGACGAGCAGTACTTC
14	.	.	TRBV18	TRBJ2-1	CASSETNTYNEQFF	TGTGCCAGCTCCGAGACAAACACCTACAATGAGCAGTTCTTC
13	.	.	TRBV19	TRBJ1-4	CASSILREEKLFF	TGTGCCAGTAGCATTCTAAGGGAGGAAAAACTGTTTTTT
15	TRBD2	.	TRBV7-2	TRBJ2-7	CASSLYTSGPYEQYF	TGTGCCAGCAGCTTATACACTAGCGGACCCTACGAGCAGTACTTC
16	TRBD2	few	TRBV25-1	TRBJ2-7	CASSRGLSGETYEQYF	TGTGCCAGCAGCCGAGGGTTAAGCGGGGAGACTTACGAGCAGTACTTC
12	.	few	TRBV29-1	TRBJ2-6	CSVESGANVLTF	TGCAGCGTTGAATCGGGGGCCAACGTCCTGACTTTC
14	.	.	TRBV28	TRBJ2-2	CASSSGLPTGELFF	TGTGCCAGCAGTTCCGGACTACCAACCGGGGAGCTGTTTTTT
19	TRBD1	once	TRBV11-2	TRBJ2-1	CASSNPGAVTGASDNEQFF	TGTGCCAGCAGCAACCCTGGGGCCGTCACAGGGGCGTCCGACAATGAGCAGTTCTTC
13	TRBD1	.	TRBV27	TRBJ1-2	CASSTDRGNGYTF	TGTGCCAGCAGCACGGACAGGGGAAATGGCTACACCTTC
18	TRBD1	.	TRBV10-3	TRBJ2-1	CAISESRDRVLSWNEQFF	TGTGCCATCAGTGAGTCGCGGGACAGGGTATTGAGTTGGAATGAGCAGTTCTTC
14	.	.	TRBV2	TRBJ1-2	CASSNSGIYYGYTF	TGTGCCAGCAGTAATTCCGGGATCTACTATGGCTACACCTTC
13	.	.	TRBV19	TRBJ1-3	CASSIGSGNTIYF	TGTGCCAGTAGTATCGGGTCTGGAAACACCATATATTTT
15	.	medium-sized	TRBV28	TRBJ1-2	CASSLLVGGIDGYTF	TGTGCCAGCAGTTTACTTGTAGGAGGGATCGATGGCTACACCTTC
18	TRBD1	.	TRBV7-6	TRBJ1-1	CASSLGRGTGDMNTEAFF	TGTGCCAGCAGCTTAGGGCGGGGGACAGGGGACATGAACACTGAAGCTTTCTTT
15	.	.	TRBV6-1	TRBJ2-1	CASRPPELAPNEQFF	TGTGCCAGCAGGCCACCAGAACTAGCCCCCAATGAGCAGTTCTTC
11	.	.	TRBV20-1	TRBJ1-2	CSASRSYGYTF	TGCAGTGCTAGCAGAAGCTATGGCTACACCTTC
13	.	.	TRBV6-1	TRBJ2-2	CASRDYNTGELFF	TGTGCCAGCAGAGACTATAACACCGGGGAGCTGTTTTTT
14	.	.	TRBV5-1	TRBJ1-1	CASSFGGDDTEAFF	TGCGCCAGCAGCTTTGGGGGGGACGACACTGAAGCTTTCTTT
14	.	.	TRBV19	TRBJ2-7	CASSIPGLFYEQYF	TGTGCCAGTAGTATCCCCGGTCTTTTCTACGAGCAGTACTTC
13	.	.	TRBV29-1	TRBJ2-2	CSVVPGRTGELFF	TGCAGCGTGGTACCAGGGAGGACCGGGGAGCTGTTTTTT
14	TRBD1	.	TRBV7-8	TRBJ1-3	CASSSTGTGNTIYF	TGTGCCAGCAGCTCGACAGGGACTGGAAACACCATATATTTT
15	TRBD2	.	TRBV6-5	TRBJ2-2	CASRLGTRGTGELFF	TGTGCCAGCAGGCTGGGGACTAGAGGGACCGGGGAGCTGTTTTTT
17	TRBD1	.	TRBV28	TRBJ2-6	CASSGTGGAGRANVLTF	TGTGCCAGCAGTGGGACAGGGGGCGCGGGACGGGCCAACGTCCTGACTTTC
17	TRBD1	.	TRBV5-4	TRBJ2-6	CASSIIYRGRGANVLTF	TGTGCCAGCAGCATAATCTACAGGGGGCGCGGGGCCAACGTCCTGACTTTC
15	TRBD2	.	TRBV6-1	TRBJ2-3	CASSDTSGRPDTQYF	TGTGCCAGCAGTGATACTAGCGGGAGACCAGATACGCAGTATTTT
15	.	.	TRBV10-2	TRBJ1-2	CASSEVIKRVYGYTF	TGCGCCAGCAGTGAAGTAATCAAGAGGGTCTATGGCTACACCTTC
16	.	.	TRBV10-3	TRBJ2-3	CAISENKGLGPDTQYF	TGTGCCATCAGTGAGAATAAGGGGTTAGGGCCAGATACGCAGTATTTT
15	TRBD1	.	TRBV6-5	TRBJ1-4	CASSYSDRGLEKLFF	TGTGCCAGCAGTTACTCGGACAGGGGGCTTGAAAAACTGTTTTTT
14	TRBD1	.	TRBV12-5	TRBJ2-7	CASGFRRGRNEQYF	TGTGCTAGTGGTTTTCGCAGGGGGCGGAACGAGCAGTACTTC
14	TRBD1	.	TRBV29-1	TRBJ2-7	CSVDSAGTEYEQYF	TGCAGCGTTGACAGTGCCGGGACAGAGTACGAGCAGTACTTC